A single sample gave rise to the 20 T cell receptor beta chains below, sequenced in a study of cytomegalovirus exposure and HLA in healthy donors. This PCR relied on a set of 60 Vbeta primers and 13 Jbeta primers. Clones were sequenced by immunoSEQ multiplex PCR, and TCRdb holds only the in-frame ones, with some missing. The repertoire consists of some 130,000 clones, with 78% occurring once and the leading ten covering about 1.8%. Sample: PBMCs. These receptors all stem from a woman between 40 and 50 years old in good health and CMV-seronegative.

The chain uses TRBV6-1 and TRBJ2-5, with D maybe TRBD1 (6 bases). V lost 3 bases to trimming and J lost 6 bases, with 17 bases between them. CDR1 MNHNS and CDR2 SASEGT come from the germline V gene. CDR3 size: 15 residues. The CDR3 spells CASSDFGTQLKTQYF. The CDR3 nucleotides are TGTGCCAGCAGTGACTTTGGGACACAACTTAAGACCCAGTACTTC.

The chain recombines TRBV4-2 with TRBJ2-3, with D possibly TRBD2 on 5 matching bases. This CDR3 is built from 16 residues. CDR1 and CDR2 from the germline V gene are LGHNA and YNFKEQ. Trimming took off 1 base at V and 5 bases at J, with 16 bases between the two ends. The CDR3: CASSQGPGEDKDTQYF. Written as DNA, the CDR3 is TGTGCCAGCAGCCAAGGACCCGGGGAAGATAAAGATACGCAGTATTTT.

This chain links TRBV30 with TRBJ2-1, with 12 nucleotides matching TRBD2. Trimming removed 0 bases from V and 5 bases from J; junction bases left unmatched: 8. CDR1 and CDR2 from the germline V gene are GTSNPN and SVGIG (reference sequence). This CDR3 region has 17 residues. The CDR3 DNA is TGTGCCTGGAGTGTTTGGCTAGCGGGAGGGGTCCACAATGAGCAGTTCTTC. It specifies CAWSVWLAGGVHNEQFF.

The chain employs TRBV4-2 and TRBJ2-5; 7 bases map to TRBD2. CDR1 and CDR2 (germline): LGHNA, YNFKEQ. The V segment lost 5 bases and the J segment 0 bases; nucleotides outside the gene matches: 12. The CDR3 spans 17 residues. The CDR3 loop reads CASSSSAGTMYQETQYF. CDR3 DNA sequence: TGTGCCAGCAGCTCCAGCGCCGGGACTATGTACCAAGAGACCCAGTACTTC.

CDR3 in DNA: TGCGCCAGCAGTGAGAACCCGACAGGGGATGAAAAACTGTTTTTT. The encoded protein is CASSENPTGDEKLFF. V and J are TRBV10-1 and TRBJ1-4; 8 bases line up with TRBD1. Germline V gene lookup returns CDR1 WNHNN and CDR2 SYGVQD (reference sequence). This CDR3 has 15 residues. V shed 2 bases, J shed 6 bases, and the junction held 5 bases outside the gene matches.

This clone came up a few times. V usage is TRBV10-1 and J usage is TRBJ2-7; D not resolved. The V and J ends lost 0 bases and 6 bases respectively, with 15 bases between them. The CDR3 runs to 15 residues. Germline V gene data show CDR1 as WNHNN and CDR2 as SYGVQD (reference sequence). Here the CDR3 DNA reads TGCGCCAGCAGTGAGTCGATAGTTGTAGGCGGCGAGCAGTACTTC. It translates to CASSESIVVGGEQYF.

The chain couples TRBV28 to TRBJ2-7; TRBD2 agrees at 12 bases. Trimming took 4 bases from V and 1 from J; bases not matched to a gene: 2. Looked up from germline, CDR1 is MDHEN and CDR2 is SYDVKM. The CDR3 covers 15 residues. The CDR3 nucleotides are TGTGCCAGCAGTTCGACTAGCGGGAGTTCCTACGAGCAGTACTTC. Protein sequence: CASSSTSGSSYEQYF.

The CDR3 protein is CASSHTGTEAFF. The CDR3 nucleotides read TGTGCCAGCAGCCATACAGGAACTGAAGCTTTCTTT. The J gene is TRBJ1-1, the V gene TRBV27, with a weak D call TRBD1 (5 bases). The V and J ends lost 6 bases and 5 bases respectively, with 10 bases between them. The CDR3 runs to 12 residues. The germline CDR1 and CDR2 sequences are MNHEY and SMNVEV (reference sequence).

This clone was seen once. This chain uses TRBV7-3 with TRBJ1-6; TRBD1 agrees at 7 bases. The CDR3 sequence is 16 residues long. The germline V gene has CDR1 SGHTA and CDR2 FQGTGA. V lost 5 bases, J lost 7 bases, and 11 bases stayed unmatched. Here the CDR3 DNA reads TGTGCCAGCAGCCAGGGGGGTGGGGGCGTGAATTCACCCCTCCACTTT. Protein: CASSQGGGGVNSPLHF.

This chain connects TRBV13 to TRBJ2-7; 7 nucleotides match TRBD2. The CDR3 consists of 16 residues. V lost 2 bases and J lost 0; bases outside the gene matches: 7. CDR1 and CDR2 from the germline V gene are PRHDT and FYEKMQ (reference sequence). CDR3 amino acids: CASSLKGDYISYEQYF. The DNA for the CDR3 is TGTGCCAGCAGCTTAAAAGGGGACTACATCTCCTACGAGCAGTACTTC.

The chain couples TRBV5-6 to TRBJ2-2; 9 bases are a match to TRBD1. The CDR3 runs 17 residues. Trimming removed 4 bases from V and 4 bases from J; junction bases left unmatched: 11. The germline gives CDR1 SGHDT, CDR2 YYEEEE. CDR3 sequence (DNA): TGTGCCAGCAGCCTAGGGGCTACAGGGGGCAGCACCGGGGAGCTGTTTTTT. This translates into CASSLGATGGSTGELFF.

In this sample, this clone turned up a few times. The chain couples TRBV27 to TRBJ2-7; no definite D call. Trimming stripped 0 bases from V and 5 bases from J, with 14 bases between. The length of the CDR3 is 15 residues. Germline V lookup: CDR1 MNHEY, CDR2 SMNVEV (reference sequence). In DNA, the CDR3 is TGTGCCAGCAGTTTATCAGGATCCTATGGAGACGAGCAGTACTTC. It translates to CASSLSGSYGDEQYF.

The chain joins TRBV28 to TRBJ2-1; 10 nucleotides match TRBD2. The CDR3 spans 15 residues. CDR1 MDHEN and CDR2 SYDVKM come from the germline V gene. V gave up 2 bases and J gave up 3 bases; unmatched junction bases: 1. The DNA for the CDR3 is TGTGCCAGCAGTTTAGTAGCGGGGGGCTACAATGAGCAGTTCTTC. This translates into CASSLVAGGYNEQFF.

V and J are TRBV6-5 and TRBJ1-5, with TRBD1 as a possible D gene (6 bases). Trimming took off 6 bases at V and 6 bases at J, with 12 bases between the two ends. The CDR3 extends over 13 amino acids. CDR1 and CDR2 from the germline V gene are MNHEY and SVGAGI. CDR3 bases: TGTGCCAGCAGCCGGGGGGCGGGTCAGCCCCAGCATTTT. Amino acid sequence: CASSRGAGQPQHF.

J is TRBJ2-3 and V is TRBV10-3, with TRBD1 as a possible D gene (5 bases). The CDR3 length is 13 residues. V gave up 6 bases and J gave up 4 bases, with 11 bases separating them. Germline V CDR1 and CDR2: ENHRY, SYGVKD. This chain's CDR3 is CAISPGQSDTQYF. For the CDR3, the DNA is TGTGCCATCAGCCCCGGACAATCAGATACGCAGTATTTT.

The J gene is TRBJ1-1, the V gene TRBV6-5, with D hard to call. Germline loops: CDR1 MNHEY, CDR2 SVGAGI. The CDR3 is 13 amino acids. The V and J ends lost 4 bases and 5 bases respectively, with 11 bases between them. The CDR3 reads CASSLEALTEAFF. The DNA for the CDR3 is TGTGCCAGCAGTTTAGAAGCCTTAACTGAAGCTTTCTTT.

This clone was recorded only once. The gene calls are TRBV4-1 and TRBJ1-1; the match to TRBD1 covers 7 bases. CDR1 is MGHRA and CDR2 is YSYEKL in the germline V gene. Trimming at V came to 0 bases and at J to 1 base, leaving 5 bases not matched to a gene. The CDR3 spans 16 residues. CDR3 protein: CASSQDRDSPNTEAFF. The CDR3 bases are TGCGCCAGCAGCCAAGATAGGGACAGCCCGAACACTGAAGCTTTCTTT.

The V and J genes are TRBV19 and TRBJ2-1, with D perhaps TRBD2 (5 bases). Deletions cut 4 bases from V and 1 base from J, with 17 bases between. The CDR3 is made up of 17 amino acids. The germline V gene has CDR1 LNHDA and CDR2 SQIVND (reference sequence). Here the CDR3 DNA reads TGTGCCAGTAGTAATGCGGGCATAAGGGCGTCCTACAATGAGCAGTTCTTC. Translating gives CASSNAGIRASYNEQFF.

This clone was observed a few times. The rearrangement joins TRBV4-2 to TRBJ2-2; a weak D match, TRBD2 (5 bases). V dropped 4 bases and J dropped 6 bases, with 9 bases sitting between them. The CDR3 covers 13 residues. Germline-derived CDR1 and CDR2 are LGHNA and YNFKEQ. The CDR3, as DNA: TGTGCCAGCAGCCCGGAGGATGCCGGGGAGCTGTTTTTT. It translates to CASSPEDAGELFF.

This chain links TRBV5-1 with TRBJ2-2, with D perhaps matching TRBD1 (5 bases). V was pared by 0 bases and J by 0 bases, with 9 bases between. Germline V gene data show CDR1 as SGHRS and CDR2 as YFSETQ. CDR3 length equals 16 residues. This chain's CDR3 is CASSLGGASNTGELFF. Written as DNA, the CDR3 is TGCGCCAGCAGCTTGGGTGGGGCTTCGAACACCGGGGAGCTGTTTTTT.